This TCR beta chain was captured by sequencing in a study of identifying expanded T cells in peripheral blood. Libraries were prepared by immunoSEQ multiplex PCR; TCRdb keeps only in-frame clonotypes and omits some of them. The sample includes more than 95,000 clones, over 65% of them seen just once. Trimming cost V 6 bases and J 2 bases, with 11 bases left between them. This CDR3 comprises 14 residues. Looked up from germline, CDR1 is SNHLY and CDR2 is FYNNEI. The receptor's source is a person between 18 and 75 years old in good health. The rearrangement joins TRBV2 to TRBJ1-3, with D maybe TRBD1 (5 bases). Sequencing was carried out using blood. As DNA, the CDR3 is TGTGCCAGCAGGGGTCTGGGGGCTGGAAACACCATATATTTT. Its translation: CASRGLGAGNTIYF. Full variable domain (rest looked up from reference TRBV2 and TRBJ1-3): EPEVTQTPSHQVTQMGQEVILRCVPISNHLYFYWYRQILGQKVEFLVSFYNNEISEKSEIFDDQFSVERPDGSNFTLKIRSTKLEDSAMYFCASRGLGAGNTIYFGEGSWLTVV.